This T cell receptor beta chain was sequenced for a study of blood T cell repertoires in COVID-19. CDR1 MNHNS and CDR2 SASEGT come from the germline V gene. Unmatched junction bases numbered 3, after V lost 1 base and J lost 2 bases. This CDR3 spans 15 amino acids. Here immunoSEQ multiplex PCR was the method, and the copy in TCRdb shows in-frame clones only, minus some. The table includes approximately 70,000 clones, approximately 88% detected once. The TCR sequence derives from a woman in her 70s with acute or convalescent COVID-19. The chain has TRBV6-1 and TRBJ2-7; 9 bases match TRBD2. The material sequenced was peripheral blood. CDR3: CASSEGIAGAYEQYF. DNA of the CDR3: TGTGCCAGCAGTGAAGGAATAGCGGGAGCCTACGAGCAGTACTTC.